These 9 T cell receptor beta chains came from one sample sequenced in a study of T-cell reconstitution after alpha-beta-depleted transplantation in children. Unique molecular identifiers tagged the TCRbeta library. TCRdb re-analysed the PCR reads in MiXCR, keeping a single row per CDR3 protein. The sample carries just under 550,000 distinct CDR3 sequences, about a sixth recorded once. The specimen comprised PBMCs from the stem cell graft donor, sampled from the stem cell graft. The receptor set was obtained from a human donor who donated a stem cell graft to a child with acute lymphoblastic leukemia.

The J gene is TRBJ2-5, the V gene TRBV5-1; D is perhaps TRBD1 (6 bases). Trimming removed 2 bases from V and 5 bases from J, with 16 bases in between. The germline CDR1 and CDR2 sequences are SGHRS and YFSETQ. CDR3 length: 15 amino acids. CDR3 loop: CASSFSRGSGETQYF. The CDR3 nucleotides are TGCGCCAGCAGCTTCTCAAGGGGGTCTGGTGAGACCCAGTACTTC.

This chain links TRBV12-3 or TRBV12-4 with TRBJ1-5, with 8 nucleotides matching TRBD1. J was trimmed by 7 bases and V by 6 bases; bases with no gene match: 11. This CDR3 has 15 residues. The CDR3 DNA follows: TGTGCCAGCAGCGCTACCGGACAGGGTGTACAGCCCCAGCATTTT. Its protein is CASSATGQGVQPQHF.

With respect to this clonotype: Germline is not matched at one junction end, which may reflect a read error. This sequence joins TRBV5-1 and TRBJ2-3; 7 bases are a match to TRBD2. CDR1 SGHRS and CDR2 YFSETQ come from the germline V gene. The CDR3 is 13 residues long. The CDR3 sequence is CASSAGDTDTQYF. The CDR3 region has the DNA TGTGCCAGCAGTGCGGGGGACACAGATACGCAGTATTTT.

This clonotype was recorded a few times. The chain links TRBV3-1 to TRBJ2-2; D is unclear. The germline V gene has CDR1 LGHDT and CDR2 YNNKEL (reference sequence). The CDR3 is made up of 14 amino acids. V lost 5 bases, J lost 8 bases, and 15 bases lay in between. The CDR3 DNA reads as TGTGCCAGCAGCGTATTCTCGTTCGGAGGGGAGCTGTTTTTT. Translated, it gives CASSVFSFGGELFF.

The genes are TRBV6-5 and TRBJ2-7, with 9 bases fitting TRBD1. Germline V lookup: CDR1 MNHEY, CDR2 SVGAGI. V shed 2 bases and J 4 bases; nucleotides not matched to a gene: 3. CDR3 length: 14 residues. The CDR3, as DNA: TGTGCCAGCAGTTACCGGGACAGGGCTTACGAGCAGTACTTC. Its protein product is CASSYRDRAYEQYF.

The rearrangement uses TRBV12-3 or TRBV12-4 and TRBJ2-7, with D tentatively TRBD2 (5 bases). Trimming left V 7 bases short and J 1 base short, with 17 bases between. The CDR3 runs 15 residues. The CDR3 DNA is TGTGCCAGCACCATGGCGGGCAGTTCTTCCTACGAGCAGTACTTC. The encoded protein is CASTMAGSSSYEQYF.

This sequence joins TRBV3-1 and TRBJ1-2, with D tentatively TRBD1 (5 bases). Germline CDR1 and CDR2: LGHDT and YNNKEL (reference sequence). V dropped 4 bases and J dropped 7 bases, with 25 bases sitting between them. The CDR3 extends over 17 amino acids. CDR3 DNA: TGTGCCAGCAGCCCGTATTTCGGGACCGATCGGTATGGTGGCTACACCTTC. This translates into CASSPYFGTDRYGGYTF.

This clonotype was found a few times. V gene TRBV4-1 combines with J gene TRBJ1-1, with TRBD1 as a possible D gene (5 bases). Germline CDR1 is MGHRA and CDR2 is YSYEKL. V was cut by 8 bases and J by 0 bases, with 19 bases left in between. This CDR3 comprises 16 residues. Here the CDR3 reads CASQPGGTAMNTEAFF. The CDR3 DNA reads as TGCGCCAGCCAACCCGGGGGGACGGCCATGAACACTGAAGCTTTCTTT.

V is TRBV24-1 and J is TRBJ2-3, with D possibly matching TRBD2 (6 bases). CDR3 length equals 15 residues. The V gene's germline CDR1 is KGHDR and CDR2 SFDVKD. Trimming took 0 bases from V and 5 from J, leaving 11 bases between them. CDR3 in amino acids: CATSDLLGGEDTQYF. The CDR3 DNA sequence: TGTGCCACCAGTGATTTGCTCGGAGGGGAAGATACGCAGTATTTT.